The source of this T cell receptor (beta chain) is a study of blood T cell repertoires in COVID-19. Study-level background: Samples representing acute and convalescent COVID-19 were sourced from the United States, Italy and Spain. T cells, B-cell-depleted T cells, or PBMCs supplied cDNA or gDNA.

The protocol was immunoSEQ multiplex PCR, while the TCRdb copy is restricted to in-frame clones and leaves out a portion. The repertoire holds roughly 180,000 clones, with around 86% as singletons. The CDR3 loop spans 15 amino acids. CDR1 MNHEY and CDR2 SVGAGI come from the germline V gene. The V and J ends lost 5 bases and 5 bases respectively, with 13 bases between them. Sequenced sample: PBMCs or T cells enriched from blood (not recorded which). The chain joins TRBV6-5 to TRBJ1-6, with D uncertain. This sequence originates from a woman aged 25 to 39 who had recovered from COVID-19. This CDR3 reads CASSPSAENNSPLHF. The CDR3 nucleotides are TGTGCCAGCAGTCCCAGTGCAGAAAATAATTCACCCCTCCACTTT.